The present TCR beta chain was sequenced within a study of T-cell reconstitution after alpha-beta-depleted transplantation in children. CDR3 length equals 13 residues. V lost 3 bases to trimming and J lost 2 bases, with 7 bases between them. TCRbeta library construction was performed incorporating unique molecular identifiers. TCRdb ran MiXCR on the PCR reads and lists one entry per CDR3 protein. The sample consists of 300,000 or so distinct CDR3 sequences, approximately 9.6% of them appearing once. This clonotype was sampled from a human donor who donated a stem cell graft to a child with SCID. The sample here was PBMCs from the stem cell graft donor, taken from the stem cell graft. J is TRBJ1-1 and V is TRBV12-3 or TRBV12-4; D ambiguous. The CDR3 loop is CASSFPSNTEAFF. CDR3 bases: TGTGCCAGCAGTTTTCCCAGCAACACTGAAGCTTTCTTT.